The TCR beta chain under discussion was sequenced for a study of control samples from healthy donors and cancer patients. Profiling relied on immunoSEQ multiplex PCR, and the TCRdb table lists in-frame clones only, not all of them. Seen here are fewer than 200,000 clones, around 96% observed once, and the top ten hold 0.85% to 1.3%. Between the trimmed V and J ends, which lost 5 bases and 4 bases, there was a span of 9 bases. CDR1 and CDR2 (germline): SEHNR, FQNEAQ (reference sequence). CDR3 length: 14 amino acids. The chain carries TRBV7-9 and TRBJ2-6; no firm D call. Sequencing was carried out using blood. This TCR came from a young woman in good health. CDR3 DNA sequence: TGTGCCAGCAGCCCTAGTTTGGGGGCCAACGTCCTGACTTTC. Translated, it gives CASSPSLGANVLTF.